This section outlines one T cell receptor (beta chain) sequence together with its context. The antigen remains unidentified. The J segment lost 9 bases and the V segment lost 0 bases, leaving 7 bases of the junction unmatched. Germline V gene lookup returns CDR1 SGHRS and CDR2 YFSETQ. This CDR3 comprises 16 residues. The sample originates from a study of T cell responses to AZD1222 COVID-19 vaccine. Study-level findings and limits: Distributed over spike, vaccine-associated CD4 TCRs predominated at 160-218 and 743-854.

TCRdb's copy holds only in-frame clones and misses some; the assay was immunoSEQ multiplex PCR. The table lists 100,000 to 150,000 clones, roughly 84% of them singletons. Sequencing used peripheral blood, obtained on day 0 of AZD1222 vaccination. The V gene is TRBV5-1, the J gene TRBJ1-6, with 9 bases lining up with TRBD1. This TCR was sampled from an adult in good health. The CDR3 loop reads CASSLVEGTGLSPLHF. The CDR3 region has the DNA TGCGCCAGCAGCTTGGTGGAGGGGACAGGGCTTTCACCCCTCCACTTT.